The 18 T cell receptor beta chains below all came from one sample that was sequenced in a study of CD8+CD57+ T cells in acquired aplastic anemia. The authors sequenced patients whose flow cytometry had shown CD8+CD57+ cell expansion. The study profiled TCR beta VDJ and CDR3 using genomic DNA as template. TCRdb recomputed calls from the reads with MiXCR, one row per CDR3 protein. Of more than 150,000 distinct CDR3 sequences listed, about half are singletons. The sequenced sample consisted of sorted CD4+, CD8+, or CD8+CD57+ T cells (not recorded which) from PBMCs. The origin of the receptors is a human donor with aplastic anemia.

The genes are TRBV12-3 or TRBV12-4 and TRBJ2-3; possible D gene TRBD1, 5 bases. The CDR3 covers 14 residues. V shed 3 bases and J shed 1 base, with 8 bases lying between them. DNA for the CDR3: TGTGCCAGCAGTTTCACAGGCGGCACAGATACGCAGTATTTT. This translates into CASSFTGGTDTQYF.

This clonotype was seen a handful of times. V usage is TRBV9 and J usage is TRBJ1-5; D uncertain. Trimming left V 3 bases short and J 4 bases short, with 5 bases between. The CDR3 has 12 residues. Germline-derived CDR1 and CDR2 are SGDLS and YYNGEE. The CDR3 DNA follows: TGTGCCAGCAGCGGACTGAATCAGCCCCAGCATTTT. It yields the protein CASSGLNQPQHF. Drawing the rest from reference TRBV9 and TRBJ1-5, the complete variable domain is DSGVTQTPKHLITATGQRVTLRCSPRSGDLSVYWYQQSLDQGLQFLIQYYNGEERAKGNILERFSAQQFPDLHSELNLSSLELGDSALYFCASSGLNQPQHFGDGTRLSIL.

CDR3 bases: TGTGCCAGCAGCTTAACGGAGGGAGACACTGAAGCTTTCTTT. Protein: CASSLTEGDTEAFF. The gene calls are TRBV7-3 and TRBJ1-1; D unclear. The CDR3 covers 14 residues. V was shortened by 0 bases and J by 3 bases, with 8 bases between the two germline ends. Germline CDR1 is SGHTA and CDR2 is FQGTGA. Looking up the rest from reference TRBV7-3 and TRBJ1-1 gives the full variable domain: GAGVSQTPSNKVTEKGKYVELRCDPISGHTALYWYRQSLGQGPEFLIYFQGTGAADDSGLPNDRFFAVRPEGSVSTLKIQRTERGDSAVYLCASSLTEGDTEAFFGQGTRLTVV.

Comments on this clonotype: Since a much larger clone is just one base distant, this may be a read error. The chain carries TRBV5-1 and TRBJ2-3; perhaps TRBD1 as D (5 bases). This CDR3 contains 14 residues. Germline V gene data show CDR1 as SGHRS and CDR2 as YFSETQ. The CDR3 loop reads CASSLGRYTGTQYF. The CDR3 DNA sequence: TGCGCCAGCAGCTTAGGGCGGTACACAGGTACGCAGTATTTT.

This sequence joins TRBV7-2 and TRBJ2-7; D may be TRBD2 (6 bases). CDR3 length: 12 residues. In germline, CDR1 is SGHTA, CDR2 FQGNSA. V was cut by 6 bases and J by 3 bases, with 9 bases left in between. The CDR3 reads CASRGTVYEQYF. Here the CDR3 DNA reads TGTGCCAGCAGAGGGACTGTCTACGAGCAGTACTTC.

The gene calls are TRBV10-3 and TRBJ1-2; 8 bases are shared with TRBD1. The CDR3 is 13 residues long. V lost 7 bases and J lost 4; bases outside the gene matches: 5. Germline V gene lookup returns CDR1 ENHRY and CDR2 SYGVKD. The CDR3 coding sequence is TGTGCCATCACCCGGGACAGGTCCTATGGCTACACCTTC. This sequence encodes CAITRDRSYGYTF.

This chain links TRBV19 with TRBJ1-1, with D possibly being TRBD1 (5 bases). Germline CDR1 is LNHDA and CDR2 is SQIVND (reference sequence). Trimming took off 3 bases at V and 0 bases at J, with 14 bases between the two ends. The CDR3 totals 16 residues. The CDR3 nucleotides read TGTGCCAGTAGTATGGGAGACAGCCCCATGAACACTGAAGCTTTCTTT. It is translated as CASSMGDSPMNTEAFF.

This clonotype turned up a few times. J is TRBJ2-7 and V is TRBV10-3; 14 bases are a match to TRBD2. V trimming: 4 bases; J trimming: 4 bases; junction bases outside the gene matches: 3. This CDR3 has 15 residues. The V gene's germline CDR1 is ENHRY and CDR2 SYGVKD. In nucleotides, the CDR3 is TGTGCCATCAGTGCCAGGACTAGCGGGGGGTACGAGCAGTACTTC. Translation gives CAISARTSGGYEQYF.

The gene calls are TRBV15 and TRBJ1-6; 10 bases map to TRBD1. Trimming removed 3 bases from V and 9 bases from J; junction bases left unmatched: 5. The CDR3 runs 15 residues. CDR1 is LNHNV and CDR2 is YYDKDF in the germline V gene (reference sequence). The DNA for the CDR3 is TGTGCCACCAGCAGGGCGGGACAGGGGAGTTCACCCCTCCACTTT. This sequence encodes CATSRAGQGSSPLHF. The whole variable domain, remainder taken from reference TRBV15 and TRBJ1-6, is DAMVIQNPRYQVTQFGKPVTLSCSQTLNHNVMYWYQQKSSQAPKLLFHYYDKDFNNEADTPDNFQSRRPNTSFCFLDIRSPGLGDTAMYLCATSRAGQGSSPLHFGNGTRLTVT.

As concerns this clonotype: One end of the junction varies from germline; a read error may be responsible. The gene calls are TRBV9 and TRBJ2-7; 12 bases align to TRBD2. The length of the CDR3 is 14 residues. The germline V gene encodes CDR1 SGDLS and CDR2 YYNGEE. Written as DNA, the CDR3 is TGCGCCAGCAACCCTAGCGGGGGGGCAGACGAGCAGTACTTC. Amino acid sequence: CASNPSGGADEQYF. The complete variable domain, with remaining parts taken from reference TRBV9 and TRBJ2-7, reads DSGVTQTPKHLITATGQRVTLRCSPRSGDLSVYWYQQSLDQGLQFLIQYYNGEERAKGNILERFSAQQFPDLHSELNLSSLELGDSALYFCASNPSGGADEQYFGPGTRLTVT.

The V and J genes are TRBV7-8 and TRBJ1-3, with D possibly TRBD1 on 5 matching bases. Germline V lookup: CDR1 SGHVS, CDR2 FQNEAQ. CDR3 length equals 16 residues. The V end was cut by 3 bases, the J end by 3 bases, with 15 bases between. This chain's CDR3 is CASSFAAGFGGNTIYF. CDR3 bases: TGTGCCAGCAGCTTCGCAGCAGGGTTCGGTGGAAACACCATATATTTT.

Many counts were recorded for this clonotype. The V gene is TRBV2, the J gene TRBJ1-2, with D uncertain. Trimming took off 1 base at V and 8 bases at J, with 8 bases between the two ends. CDR1 is SNHLY, CDR2 FYNNEI, per germline. This CDR3 comprises 12 residues. CDR3 residues: CASSEGVWGYTF. Written as DNA, the CDR3 is TGTGCCAGCAGTGAAGGGGTTTGGGGCTACACCTTC.

This clonotype was counted between two and nine times. The J gene is TRBJ1-5, the V gene TRBV24-1; 12 bases are a match to TRBD1. Trimming at V came to 4 bases and at J to 9 bases, leaving 9 bases not matched to a gene. Germline CDR1 is KGHDR and CDR2 is SFDVKD. The CDR3 is 16 amino acids. The CDR3 DNA is TGTGCCACCAGTGACCCTGGGACAGGGGGCGATCGGCCCCAGCATTTT. Amino acids: CATSDPGTGGDRPQHF.

This clonotype occurred many times. The chain links TRBV5-6 to TRBJ1-1; the D is unclear. The germline CDR1 and CDR2 sequences are SGHDT and YYEEEE. The germline V and J ends were trimmed by 0 bases and 1 base, with 7 bases remaining between them. The CDR3 has 14 residues. CDR3 in DNA: TGTGCCAGCAGCTTGGGGGGAAGGAACACTGAAGCTTTCTTT. Encoded protein: CASSLGGRNTEAFF.

This clonotype has a single count. This chain joins TRBV19 and TRBJ2-1, with D perhaps matching TRBD2 (6 bases). CDR3 length equals 14 residues. Trimming left V 6 bases short and J 0 bases short, with 9 bases between. Germline V CDR1 and CDR2: LNHDA, SQIVND (reference sequence). CDR3 sequence reads: CASRRRDSYNEQFF. CDR3 sequence (DNA): TGTGCCAGTAGGAGGAGGGACTCCTACAATGAGCAGTTCTTC.

The chain has TRBV20-1 and TRBJ2-7; perhaps TRBD1 as D (7 bases). V lost 1 base to trimming and J lost 2 bases, with 27 bases between them. CDR1 is DFQATT and CDR2 is SNEGSKA in the germline V gene (reference sequence). CDR3 length equals 19 residues. CDR3 sequence (DNA): TGCAGTGCTAGAGGACAGGGAGAGGGCCTTAGCGGTCCGCCCTACGAGCAGTACTTC. It encodes CSARGQGEGLSGPPYEQYF.

This clonotype was seen a handful of times. V is TRBV2 and J is TRBJ2-1; possible D gene TRBD2, 5 bases. CDR3 length: 15 amino acids. Trimming cost V 10 bases and J 5 bases, with 21 bases left between them. Germline V gene sequence: CDR1 SNHLY, CDR2 FYNNEI. The CDR3 DNA follows: TGTGCCACCGGGGTGGGGATCCTACTGAACAATGAGCAGTTCTTC. Encoded protein: CATGVGILLNNEQFF.

This chain uses TRBV29-1 with TRBJ2-3; possibly TRBD1 for D (6 bases). V lost 4 bases and J 4 bases, leaving 12 bases between the germline ends. Germline loops: CDR1 SQVTM, CDR2 ANQGSEA. This CDR3 contains 13 residues. The CDR3 DNA is TGCAGCGTTGTGCGCAGGGGTGCAGATACGCAGTATTTT. This translates into CSVVRRGADTQYF.